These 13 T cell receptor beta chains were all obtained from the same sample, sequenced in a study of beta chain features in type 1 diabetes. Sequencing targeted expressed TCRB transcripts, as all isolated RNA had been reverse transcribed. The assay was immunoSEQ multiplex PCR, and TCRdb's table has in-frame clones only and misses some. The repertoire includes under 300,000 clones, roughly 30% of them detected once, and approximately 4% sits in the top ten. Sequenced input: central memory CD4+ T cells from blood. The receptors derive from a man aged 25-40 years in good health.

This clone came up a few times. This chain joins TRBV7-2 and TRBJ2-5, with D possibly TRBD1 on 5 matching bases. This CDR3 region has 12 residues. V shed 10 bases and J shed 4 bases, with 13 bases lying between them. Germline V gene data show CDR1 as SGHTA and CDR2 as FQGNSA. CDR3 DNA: TGTGCCACCCAGCGTAGGGGAGAGACCCAGTACTTC. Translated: CATQRRGETQYF.

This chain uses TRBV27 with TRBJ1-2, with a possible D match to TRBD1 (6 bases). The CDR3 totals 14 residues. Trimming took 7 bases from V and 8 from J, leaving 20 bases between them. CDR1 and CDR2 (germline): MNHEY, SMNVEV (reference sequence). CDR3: CASTLGGKTGGYTF. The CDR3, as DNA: TGTGCCAGCACCCTAGGGGGGAAGACAGGAGGCTACACCTTC.

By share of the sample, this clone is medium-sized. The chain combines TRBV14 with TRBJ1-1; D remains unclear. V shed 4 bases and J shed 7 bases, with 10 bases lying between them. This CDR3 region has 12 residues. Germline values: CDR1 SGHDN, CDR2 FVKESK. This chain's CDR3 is CASSRNMIEAFF. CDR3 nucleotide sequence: TGTGCCAGCAGCCGCAACATGATTGAAGCTTTCTTT.

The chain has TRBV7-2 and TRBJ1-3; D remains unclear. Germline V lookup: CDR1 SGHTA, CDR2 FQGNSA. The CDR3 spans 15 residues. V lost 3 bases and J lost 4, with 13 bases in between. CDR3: CASSFDGRPGNTIYF. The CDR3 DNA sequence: TGTGCCAGCAGCTTCGACGGCCGGCCGGGAAACACCATATATTTT.

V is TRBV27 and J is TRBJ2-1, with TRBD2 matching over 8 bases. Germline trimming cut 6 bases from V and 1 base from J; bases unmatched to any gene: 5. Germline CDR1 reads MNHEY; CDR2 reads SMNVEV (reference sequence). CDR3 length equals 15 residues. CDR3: CASSISGNSYNEQFF. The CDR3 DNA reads TGTGCCAGCAGCATTAGCGGGAATTCCTACAATGAGCAGTTCTTC.

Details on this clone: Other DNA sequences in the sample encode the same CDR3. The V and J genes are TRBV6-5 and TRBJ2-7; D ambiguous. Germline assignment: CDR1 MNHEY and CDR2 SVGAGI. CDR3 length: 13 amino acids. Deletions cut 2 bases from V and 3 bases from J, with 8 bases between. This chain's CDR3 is CASSYAGNYEQYF. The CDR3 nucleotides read TGTGCCAGCAGTTACGCTGGAAACTACGAGCAGTACTTC.

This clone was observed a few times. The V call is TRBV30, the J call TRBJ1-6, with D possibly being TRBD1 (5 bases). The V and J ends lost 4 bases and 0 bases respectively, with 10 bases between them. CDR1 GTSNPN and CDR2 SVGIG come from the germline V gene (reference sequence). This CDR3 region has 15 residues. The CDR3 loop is CAWTPDSSYNSPLHF. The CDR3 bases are TGTGCCTGGACTCCAGACAGCTCCTATAATTCACCCCTCCACTTT. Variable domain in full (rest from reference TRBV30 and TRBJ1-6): SQTIHQWPATLVQPVGSPLSLECTVEGTSNPNLYWYRQAAGRGLQLLFYSVGIGQISSEVPQNLSASRPQDRQFILSSKKLLLSDSGFYLCAWTPDSSYNSPLHFGNGTRLTVT.

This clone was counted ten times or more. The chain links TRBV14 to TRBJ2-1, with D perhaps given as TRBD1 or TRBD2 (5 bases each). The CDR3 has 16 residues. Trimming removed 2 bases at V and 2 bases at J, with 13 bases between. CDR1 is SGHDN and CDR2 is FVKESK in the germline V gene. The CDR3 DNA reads TGTGCCAGCAGCCAAAGCGGTCGGGGCACCTACAATGAGCAGTTCTTC. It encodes CASSQSGRGTYNEQFF.

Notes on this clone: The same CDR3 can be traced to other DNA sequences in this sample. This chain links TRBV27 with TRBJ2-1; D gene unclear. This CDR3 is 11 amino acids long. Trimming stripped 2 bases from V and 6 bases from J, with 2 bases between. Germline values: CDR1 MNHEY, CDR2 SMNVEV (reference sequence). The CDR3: CASSLRNEQFF. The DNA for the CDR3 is TGTGCCAGCAGTTTACGCAATGAGCAGTTCTTC.

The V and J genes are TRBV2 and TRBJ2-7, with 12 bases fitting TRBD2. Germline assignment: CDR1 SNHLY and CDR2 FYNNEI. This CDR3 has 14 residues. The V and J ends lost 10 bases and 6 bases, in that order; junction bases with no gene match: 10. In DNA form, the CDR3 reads TGTGCCATTTCCCGACTAGCGGGAGTGAGCGAGCAGTACTTC. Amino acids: CAISRLAGVSEQYF.

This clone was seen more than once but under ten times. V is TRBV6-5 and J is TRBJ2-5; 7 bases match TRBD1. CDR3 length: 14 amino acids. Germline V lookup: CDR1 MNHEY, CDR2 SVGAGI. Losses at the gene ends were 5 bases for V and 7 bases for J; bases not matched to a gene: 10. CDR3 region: CASSTDRAFGTQYF. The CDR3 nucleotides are TGTGCCAGCAGTACAGACAGGGCCTTTGGGACCCAGTACTTC.

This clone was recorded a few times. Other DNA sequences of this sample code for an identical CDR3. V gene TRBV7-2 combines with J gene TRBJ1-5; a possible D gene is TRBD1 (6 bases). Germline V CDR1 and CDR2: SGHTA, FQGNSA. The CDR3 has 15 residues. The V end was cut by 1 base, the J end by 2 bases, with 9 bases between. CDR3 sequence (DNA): TGTGCCAGCAGCTTAGGTCCAGGGGGCAATCAGCCCCAGCATTTT. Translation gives CASSLGPGGNQPQHF. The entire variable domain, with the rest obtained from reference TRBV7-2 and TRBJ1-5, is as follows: GAGVSQSPSNKVTEKGKDVELRCDPISGHTALYWYRQSLGQGLEFLIYFQGNSAPDKSGLPSDRFSAERTGGSVSTLTIQRTQQEDSAVYLCASSLGPGGNQPQHFGDGTRLSIL.

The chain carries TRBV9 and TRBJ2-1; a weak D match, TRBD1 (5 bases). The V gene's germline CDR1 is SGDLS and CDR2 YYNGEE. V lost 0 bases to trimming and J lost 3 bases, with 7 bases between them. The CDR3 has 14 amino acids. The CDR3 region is CASSVAGIYNEQFF. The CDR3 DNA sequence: TGTGCCAGCAGCGTAGCAGGGATCTACAATGAGCAGTTCTTC.